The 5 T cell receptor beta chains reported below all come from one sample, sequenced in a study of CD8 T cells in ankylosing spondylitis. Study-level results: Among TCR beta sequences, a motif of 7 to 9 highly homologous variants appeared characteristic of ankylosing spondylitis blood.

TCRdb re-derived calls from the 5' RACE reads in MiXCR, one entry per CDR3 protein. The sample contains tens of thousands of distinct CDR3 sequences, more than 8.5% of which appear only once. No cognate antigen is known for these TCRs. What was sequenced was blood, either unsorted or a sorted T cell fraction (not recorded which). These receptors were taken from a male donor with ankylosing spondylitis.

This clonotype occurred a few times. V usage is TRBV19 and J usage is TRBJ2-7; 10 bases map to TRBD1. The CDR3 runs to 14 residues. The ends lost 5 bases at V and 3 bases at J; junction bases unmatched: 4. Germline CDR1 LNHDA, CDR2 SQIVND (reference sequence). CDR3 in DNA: TGTGCCAGTAGTTGGGGGACAGGGGACTACGAGCAGTACGTC. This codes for CASSWGTGDYEQYV.

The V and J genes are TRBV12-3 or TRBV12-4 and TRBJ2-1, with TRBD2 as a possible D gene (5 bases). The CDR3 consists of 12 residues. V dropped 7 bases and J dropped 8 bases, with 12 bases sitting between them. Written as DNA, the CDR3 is TGTGCCAGCACTTCCGTGCGGGATGAGCAGTTCTTC. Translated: CASTSVRDEQFF.

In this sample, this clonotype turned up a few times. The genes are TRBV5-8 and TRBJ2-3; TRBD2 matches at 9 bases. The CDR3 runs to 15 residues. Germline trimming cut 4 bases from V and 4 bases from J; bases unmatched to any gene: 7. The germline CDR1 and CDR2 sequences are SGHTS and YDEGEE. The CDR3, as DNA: TGTGCCAGCAGCCCCTCGAGCGGGGGGCCAGATACGCAGTATTTT. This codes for CASSPSSGGPDTQYF.

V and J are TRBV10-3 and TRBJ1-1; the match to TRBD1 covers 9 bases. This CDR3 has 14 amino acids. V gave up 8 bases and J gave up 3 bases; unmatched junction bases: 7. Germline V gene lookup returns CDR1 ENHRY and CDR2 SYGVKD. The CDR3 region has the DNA TGTGCCATCGGGGGGGACAGGGTGGACACTGAAGCTTTCTTT. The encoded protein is CAIGGDRVDTEAFF.

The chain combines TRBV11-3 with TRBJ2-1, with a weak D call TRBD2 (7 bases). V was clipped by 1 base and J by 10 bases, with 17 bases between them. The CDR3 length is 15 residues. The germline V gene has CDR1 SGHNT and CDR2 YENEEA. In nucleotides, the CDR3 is TGTGCCAGCAGCTTAGGTGCGGGGGCCTCGAGGGAGCAGTTCTTC. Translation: CASSLGAGASREQFF.